This T cell receptor beta chain was sequenced during a study of cytomegalovirus exposure and HLA in healthy donors (TCRdb year 2017). For the study in its entirety: In an earlier analysis of about 560 of the donors, 276 Gb of sequence data and 95 million to 130 million unique TCR beta sequences from about 179 million T cells were reported. Across approximately 400 genotyped donors of the cohort, an average of about 250,000 unique TCR beta nucleotide sequences per donor were sequenced, and around 19% of those sequences were non-productive. The study aimed to test whether cataloging public T cell receptors could reveal signatures of past pathogen exposure. About 300 gigabases of sequencing data and roughly 90 million unique TCR sequences were included in an early release covering several hundred HLA-typed donors. To study patterns of TCR occurrence, a later analysis re-analyzed previously published TCR beta repertoires from hundreds of donors and added high-resolution HLA genotyping. Donor age, sex, ethnicity and CMV serostatus were collected together with the repertoire data. A later genetic analysis took genome-wide SNP genotypes for 398 of the 666 donors and used that subset as a discovery cohort. All discovery cohort repertoires had been generated using a single sequencing platform. An earlier analysis of several hundred of the donors used high-throughput TCR beta sequencing to judge whether each TCR beta V gene segment behaved as functional or pseudogenic. Because of strong linkage in the cohort, a handful of DR-DQ haplotypes were treated as single units for association and clustering. The genetic ancestry cluster associated with self-reported Caucasian donors included approximately 85% of the 300 to 450 genotyped donors. High-throughput TCR immunosequencing, statistical association of individual TCRs with disease status, and machine learning were combined to predict cytomegalovirus infection status. In the later analysis, no new phenotypic data were used to find candidate immune exposures; instead, reliance was placed on TCR beta sequences and their occurrence across donors. The T cell repertoires of several hundred subjects were profiled by immunosequencing and related to cytomegalovirus serostatus. HLA typing covered class I and class II loci at four-digit resolution. The number of typed donors differed by locus: about 629-630 for A, B, C, DRB1 and DQB1; approximately 530 for DQA1; some 610 for DPA1; and around 450 for DPB1. Besides the first cohort of approximately 710 subjects, a separate validation cohort made up of some 110 different subjects was used. Summary of the overall study and its limitations: In a later analysis, some 17,000 TCR beta sequences were associated with specific HLA alleles at a false discovery rate of 0.05. The classifier was reported to diagnose cytomegalovirus status with high specificity and sensitivity in both the original cohort and the validation cohort. An earlier analysis of 450 to 750 of the donors showed that most TCR beta V segments appeared in productive rearrangements either about 90% or about 30% of the time, which broadly matched IMGT annotations. Across donors, most TCR sequences were observed very rarely, whereas some public TCRs were present in many individuals. Linkage disequilibrium might explain the correlated functional status among segregating V segments, but an unknown experimental factor could not be excluded. In a later genetic analysis, fewer N-insertions in productive TCRs were reported among donors in an Asian-associated ancestry cluster than the roughly 700-donor mean. Three of the identified cytomegalovirus-associated TCR beta chains were confirmed in vitro to be specific for cytomegalovirus antigens. Because counts were too low, under 20 rarely observed V segments, including chromosome 9 orphons, were left out of the earlier analysis of roughly 600 of the donors. Sequencing depth was assumed to be roughly uniform across donors in the presence/absence analyses, though that assumption may not hold. In this cohort, only TCR beta chains were sequenced, and detectable features were limited by the absence of alpha or paired-chain data. The authors suggested that the approach could potentially be extended to other disease states and immunological phenotypes. A cluster of highly shared sequence variants was judged likely to represent a technical artifact of the sequencing pipeline. A later genetic analysis associated a missense DCLRE1C variant with V-gene and J-gene trimming of TCR beta chains, and an independent cohort replicated the association. Assigning TCR associations to individual alleles was difficult when HLA alleles, especially DR and DQ, strongly co-occurred. In a later analysis, most CMV-associated TCR beta chains were found to appear HLA-restricted, with HLA associations seemingly driven largely by CMV exposure. Some IMGT-functional V segments, including TRBV6-2 and TRBV6-3, could not be distinguished by the 87-base-pair reads and were therefore excluded. Because some donors lacked HLA typing at each locus, the association tests relied only on the typed subset. A further reported finding was that TCR beta sequences accurately predicted the HLA-A and HLA-B alleles for most subjects in the first cohort. In the study, 150 to 200 TCR beta chains were listed as associated with cytomegalovirus. A later analysis found that TCR association rates varied across HLA loci, with DRB1 alleles showing the most associated TCRs and HLA-C alleles the fewest. In a later analysis, several top co-occurrence clusters were reported to appear linked to parvovirus B19, influenza, CMV and Epstein-Barr virus. In a later analysis, HLA-associated TCR beta chains showed more clonal expansion and lower generation probabilities than non-associated chains that were equally common. For the cohort, immune exposure information was limited to CMV serostatus.

The CDR3 starts with the cysteine, ends with the phenylalanine, and has 13 residues. CDR3 DNA only is kept here, 39 bases in frame from base 1. Looking up the germline V gene (reference sequence) yields CDR1 GTSNPN and CDR2 SVGIG. Trimming takes 3 bases from V and 6 bases from J, and the germline ends sit 9 bases apart. Library method: the immunoSEQ multiplex PCR assay. For the multiplex PCR, a mixture combining 60 forward primers for TCR Vbeta segments and 13 reverse primers for TCR Jbeta segments was used. Amplification of the CDR3 region of rearranged TCR beta genes was performed with a multiplex PCR assay on genomic DNA. The Illumina HiSeq System was used to sequence the amplified TCR beta libraries as 87-base-pair reads. The study's processing was this. In a later analysis, some 80 million unique TCR beta chains were counted across the 650 to 750 repertoires, and about 10 million of these chains were shared by at least two donors. Raw reads were error-corrected and collapsed into unique sequences by a nearest-neighbor algorithm in which closely related sequences were merged to remove PCR and sequencing errors. To assign V, D and J gene segments, CDR3 sequences were aligned to IMGT reference sequences. Each retained sequence needed at least a six-nucleotide match to both a V gene segment and a J gene segment. Rearrangements were classified as productive when the CDR3 lacked stop codons and remained in frame with V and J, and all other rearrangements were classified as non-productive. CDR3 was defined according to IMGT convention as the region running from the second conserved V-encoded cysteine to the conserved J-encoded phenylalanine. Sequences without an unambiguous match to a single V gene segment were excluded from the earlier analysis of approximately 600 of the donors. An earlier analysis of approximately 590 of the donors called V segments functional above 56.7% productive rearrangements and segregating when the between-donor standard deviation exceeded 5%. To diagnose cytomegalovirus status from the catalog of TCR beta chain sequences, a statistical classification framework was built. V and J gene assignment, in a later analysis, came from comparing TCR nucleotide sequences with IMGT/GENE-DB human TR gene sequences. In a later analysis, CDR3 sequences and most-parsimonious VDJ recombination scenarios were assigned using the TCRdist pipeline. A later analysis defined each TCR beta chain by its CDR3 amino acid sequence plus V-gene family, and excluded reads lacking a unique V-gene family. In a later analysis, 450 to 600 highly shared, low-generation-probability nucleotide sequences were removed to address suspected cross-contamination and a sequencing artifact. In a later analysis, a clonal expansion index for each public chain was calculated from normalized within-repertoire ranks of inferred template counts. In a later analysis, generation probabilities were computed with a VDJ recombination model fitted to out-of-frame rearrangements, and the resulting probabilities were checked against IGoR. In a later analysis, hypergeometric tests were used to score TCR-TCR, TCR-HLA and TCR-CMV co-occurrence, with a repertoire-size bias correction applied to TCR pairs. False discovery rates were estimated in a later analysis by permuting HLA or CMV assignments 20 times. In a later analysis, co-occurring TCRs were grouped with DBSCAN, and TCRdist sequence similarity was added when clustering was performed within HLA-allele-positive subsets. For co-occurrence clustering, repertoires with fewer than 30,000 or more than 120,000 public chains were excluded, along with four to six repertoires with anomalous nucleotide sharing. TCRdb provides this immuneACCESS table in a form limited to in-frame rearrangements. Some clones are lacking; in checked studies, under half of them reflect an unresolved V gene, and why the rest are absent is not known. V and J calls plus clone size are reproduced from that table; the DNA served to infer D and trimming. Present in this sample are approximately 170,000 clones, 65% to 80% of which were seen just once. The leading ten clones occupy 4% to 5% of the sample.

In total, approximately 700 healthy bone marrow donors made up the cohort. At the time of sampling, every cohort member was nominally healthy, though immune exposures that went unrecorded were likely present. The donor was CMV seropositive and belonged to the group of 250 to 350 seropositive cohort members. Every donor gave a peripheral blood sample, and the peripheral blood mononuclear cells from that sample were used for TCR beta sequencing. Genomic DNA extraction from the blood cell samples was performed with the Qiagen DNeasy Blood Extraction Kit. A note on this clone: Its antigen remains unidentified. Nothing much larger sits one base from this clone, and base qualities are not available.

The sequence came from a man younger than 35 in good health and CMV-seropositive. The source material was PBMCs. The receptor chain draws on TRBV30 and TRBJ1-6; a tentative D call is TRBD1 (5 bases match). The nucleotide sequence reads TGTGCCTGGAGGGACATTGGTAATTCACCCCTCCACTTT. It encodes CAWRDIGNSPLHF.